A single sample gave rise to the 16 T cell receptor beta chains below, sequenced in a study of T cell responses to AZD1222 COVID-19 vaccine. TCRdb keeps only in-frame clones here, not all; method: immunoSEQ multiplex PCR. This sample has around 100,000 clones, with around 94% found just once. Sequencing was performed on peripheral blood, taken on day 0 of AZD1222 vaccination. The receptors here all came from an adult in good health.

The rearrangement uses TRBV15 and TRBJ2-2; tentative D call: TRBD2 (5 bases). With 3 bases removed from V and 5 bases from J, the gap between germline ends came to 19 bases. The V gene's germline CDR1 is LNHNV and CDR2 YYDKDF (reference sequence). This CDR3 spans 17 amino acids. The CDR3 DNA reads TGTGCCACCAGCAGTTCCCGCAGCGGTTGGGATACCGGGGAGCTGTTTTTT. It translates to CATSSSRSGWDTGELFF. Supplemented by reference TRBV15 and TRBJ2-2, the full variable domain reads DAMVIQNPRYQVTQFGKPVTLSCSQTLNHNVMYWYQQKSSQAPKLLFHYYDKDFNNEADTPDNFQSRRPNTSFCFLDIRSPGLGDTAMYLCATSSSRSGWDTGELFFGEGSRLTVL.

A single count supports this clone. The chain joins TRBV24-1 to TRBJ1-1, with D perhaps matching TRBD1 (5 bases). Germline CDR1 and CDR2: KGHDR and SFDVKD. The CDR3 totals 16 residues. V was trimmed by 2 bases and J by 2 bases, leaving 14 bases between them. CDR3 DNA: TGTGCCACCAGTGATTCCGGACACGGGTCAAACACTGAAGCTTTCTTT. As protein: CATSDSGHGSNTEAFF.

This chain joins TRBV11-3 and TRBJ1-2; possibly TRBD1 for D (5 bases). The CDR3 has 13 residues. Germline V gene data show CDR1 as SGHNT and CDR2 as YENEEA. Trimming left V 6 bases short and J 8 bases short, with 16 bases between. CDR3 nucleotides: TGTGCCAGCAGTAACCCTGACAGTGCCGGCTACACCTTC. It translates to CASSNPDSAGYTF.

The DNA for the CDR3 is TGTGCCAGCAGCGCCCACACAGGGTGGGGCACTGAAGCTTTCTTT. Protein sequence: CASSAHTGWGTEAFF. The chain couples TRBV7-2 to TRBJ1-1; TRBD1 is a possible D gene (6 bases). Trimming took 5 bases from V and 4 from J, leaving 17 bases between them. Germline V gene lookup returns CDR1 SGHTA and CDR2 FQGNSA. This CDR3 region has 15 residues.

As DNA, the CDR3 is TGCGCCAGCAGCTTGGATCTGGGGAGCACAGATACGCAGTATTTT. Translation gives CASSLDLGSTDTQYF. The rearrangement links TRBV5-1 to TRBJ2-3; D is undetermined. The V end was cut by 0 bases, the J end by 0 bases, with 8 bases between. The germline CDR1 and CDR2 sequences are SGHRS and YFSETQ. This CDR3 is 15 amino acids long.

The chain has TRBV28 and TRBJ1-2, with D uncertain. Germline CDR1 is MDHEN and CDR2 is SYDVKM. V was shortened by 7 bases and J by 4 bases, with 10 bases between the two germline ends. The CDR3 extends over 12 amino acids. The CDR3 sequence: CASKSEVYGYTF. CDR3 in DNA: TGTGCCAGCAAGTCTGAAGTCTATGGCTACACCTTC.

This clone was counted a few times. CDR3 bases: TGTGCCAGCAGCTTAGGGACGGGGGCCTTTCAAACCCAGTACTTC. Protein product: CASSLGTGAFQTQYF. This chain links TRBV11-2 with TRBJ2-5, with D tentatively TRBD1 or TRBD2 (6 bases each). The CDR3 consists of 15 residues. Germline V gene lookup returns CDR1 SGHAT and CDR2 FQNNGV. V was trimmed by 1 base and J by 8 bases, leaving 17 bases between them.

The V gene is TRBV28, the J gene TRBJ2-7; the D gene is possibly TRBD1 (5 bases). Trimming left V 6 bases short and J 7 bases short, with 16 bases between. The CDR3 loop spans 13 amino acids. The V gene's germline CDR1 is MDHEN and CDR2 SYDVKM. CDR3 nucleotide sequence: TGTGCCAGCAGCCCCCCGGACACTAAGGAGCAGTACTTC. Residues: CASSPPDTKEQYF.

The V call is TRBV2, the J call TRBJ2-1; 12 bases match TRBD2. V gave up 5 bases and J gave up 9 bases; unmatched junction bases: 8. Per the germline V gene, CDR1 is SNHLY and CDR2 is FYNNEI. The CDR3 sequence is 15 residues long. The CDR3 is CASSSTSGGPGEQFF. CDR3 sequence (DNA): TGTGCCAGCAGTTCTACTAGCGGGGGGCCCGGTGAGCAGTTCTTC. Together with reference TRBV2 and TRBJ2-1, the CDR3 gives the full variable domain: EPEVTQTPSHQVTQMGQEVILRCVPISNHLYFYWYRQILGQKVEFLVSFYNNEISEKSEIFDDQFSVERPDGSNFTLKIRSTKLEDSAMYFCASSSTSGGPGEQFFGPGTRLTVL.

J is TRBJ1-2 and V is TRBV11-2; 12 bases fit TRBD1. Germline V CDR1 and CDR2: SGHAT, FQNNGV. There are 15 residues in the CDR3. V trimming: 5 bases; J trimming: 6 bases; junction bases outside the gene matches: 7. The CDR3 protein is CASSPGTGGKDGYTF. The CDR3 DNA sequence: TGTGCCAGCAGCCCAGGGACAGGGGGCAAAGATGGCTACACCTTC.

The rearrangement joins TRBV5-1 to TRBJ1-5, with D unclear. Trimming removed 0 bases from V and 7 bases from J, with 14 bases in between. The CDR3 totals 15 residues. Germline values: CDR1 SGHRS, CDR2 YFSETQ. The CDR3 nucleotides read TGCGCCAGCAGCTTGGAGAGTCCGTCAAGACAGCCCCAGCATTTT. Its translation: CASSLESPSRQPQHF.

The V call is TRBV6-5, the J call TRBJ1-5, with D unclear. Trimming shortened V by 11 bases and J by 0 bases, and 11 bases separated the two germline ends. This CDR3 has 13 residues. CDR1 and CDR2 (germline): MNHEY, SVGAGI. CDR3 loop: CAVVANSNQPQHF. Written as DNA, the CDR3 is TGTGCCGTCGTCGCTAATAGCAATCAGCCCCAGCATTTT.

The chain links TRBV7-3 to TRBJ2-7; D assignment may be TRBD1 or TRBD2 (5 bases each). V lost 4 bases to trimming and J lost 4 bases, with 11 bases between them. Germline V lookup: CDR1 SGHTA, CDR2 FQGTGA. This CDR3 is built from 13 residues. CDR3 bases: TGTGCCAGCAGCTCCGGGACGCCGTACGAGCAGTACTTC. Encoded protein: CASSSGTPYEQYF.

This clone was detected a few times. The J gene is TRBJ2-1, the V gene TRBV4-3; 7 positions agree with TRBD1. V shed 0 bases, J shed 3 bases, and the junction held 5 bases outside the gene matches. The germline V gene has CDR1 LGHNA and CDR2 YSLEER. CDR3 length: 16 amino acids. The CDR3 sequence is CASSQDPAGGYNEQFF. As DNA, the CDR3 is TGCGCCAGCAGCCAAGATCCCGCAGGGGGCTACAATGAGCAGTTCTTC.

This chain connects TRBV2 to TRBJ2-3; unclear D gene. The CDR3 is 12 residues long. Germline assignment: CDR1 SNHLY and CDR2 FYNNEI. Trimming took off 7 bases at V and 6 bases at J, with 11 bases between the two ends. CDR3 loop: CASNGFGDTQYF. In DNA form, the CDR3 reads TGTGCCAGCAATGGCTTCGGGGATACGCAGTATTTT.

V and J are TRBV5-5 and TRBJ2-7; D could derive from TRBD1 or TRBD2 (6 bases each). CDR1 and CDR2 from the germline V gene are SGHKS and YYEKEE (reference sequence). Trimming left V 2 bases short and J 3 bases short, with 15 bases between. CDR3 length equals 15 residues. CDR3 sequence reads: CASSFPEGGRYEQYF. In nucleotides, the CDR3 is TGTGCCAGCAGCTTTCCGGAGGGGGGCCGCTACGAGCAGTACTTC.